These T cell receptor beta chains were read from a single sample in a study of T-cell reconstitution after alpha-beta-depleted transplantation in children. One entry per CDR3 protein, called by TCRdb with MiXCR from the PCR reads. The sample comprises about 110,000 distinct CDR3 sequences, about 6% of which are singletons, and more than 20% rests with the top ten. Material: PBMCs, mostly from graft donor cells, obtained 360 days after TCRalphabeta/CD19-depleted stem cell transplant. These receptor sequences come from a male patient aged 2-10 years who had a stem cell transplant for acute lymphoblastic leukemia, so the T cells may come from the graft donor. The CDR3 runs from the conserved cysteine through the conserved F or W. D genes are given only for firm matches. Only some rows state a clone size, as once, few, many or a class for expanded clones.

clone_size j_call d_call v_call cdr3_nt cdr3_aa
many TRBJ2-3 TRBD2 TRBV9 TGTGCCAGCAGCCTACGACTAGCGGGAGACACAGATACGCAGTATTTT CASSLRLAGDTDTQYF
many TRBJ2-1 TRBD1 TRBV7-8 TGTGCCAGCAGTCAGGGGGACAGCAGATACAATGAGCAGTTCTTC CASSQGDSRYNEQFF
many TRBJ2-1 . TRBV20-1 TGCAGTGTTCCGGACGGGGTAGAGCAGTTCTTC CSVPDGVEQFF
many TRBJ2-1 . TRBV28 TGTGCCAGCAGTTTCAGGGGACTCCGATACAATGAGCAGTTCTTC CASSFRGLRYNEQFF
. TRBJ2-7 . TRBV7-2 TGTGCCAGCAGCTTAGCGGAGGATAGCGGCTACGAGCAGTACTTC CASSLAEDSGYEQYF
many TRBJ2-5 TRBD1 TRBV9 TGTGCCAGCAGCCCCAACAGGGGTTGGGAGACCCAGTACTTC CASSPNRGWETQYF
. TRBJ2-1 TRBD2 TRBV9 TGTGCCAGCAGCGTGCCACTAGCGGGACTCTACAATGAGCAGTTCTTC CASSVPLAGLYNEQFF
many TRBJ2-1 . TRBV19 TGTGCCAGTAGCTCATGGGGGGATGAGCAGTTCTTC CASSSWGDEQFF
. TRBJ2-7 . TRBV7-2 TGTGCCAGCAGCTTACCTGAGATCCGGGGGAGCTCCTACGAGCAGTACTTC CASSLPEIRGSSYEQYF
few TRBJ2-1 TRBD2 TRBV6-2/TRBV6-3 TGTGCCAGCAGGGGACTAGCGGGTGCCCCCTACAATGAGCAGTTCTTC CASRGLAGAPYNEQFF
many TRBJ2-4 . TRBV7-9 TGTGCCAGCAGCTCCAGGGAAAAGGACAAGGGCAAAAACATTCAGTACTTC CASSSREKDKGKNIQYF
. TRBJ1-4 . TRBV27 TGTGCCAGCAGTCCGACAGGAACCGGGGAAAAACTGTTTTTT CASSPTGTGEKLFF
many TRBJ2-3 . TRBV4-3 TGCGCCAGCAGCCAATTTAGAGGTAGCACAGATACGCAGTATTTT CASSQFRGSTDTQYF
few TRBJ2-5 . TRBV28 TGTGCCAGCAGTTTCCGGGACCTCCAAGAGACCCAGTACTTC CASSFRDLQETQYF
few TRBJ2-5 . TRBV10-3 TGTGCCATCAGTGAGGGGGCAGGCCCCCCTCGAGAGACCCAGTACTTC CAISEGAGPPRETQYF
few TRBJ2-1 . TRBV13 TGTGCCAGCAGCGCCCCCCGGGACGGAGACAATGAGCAGTTCTTC CASSAPRDGDNEQFF
few TRBJ2-5 . TRBV6-2/TRBV6-3 TGTGCCAGCAGTCTCTACCCGGACGGGGAAGAGACCCAGTACTTC CASSLYPDGEETQYF
many TRBJ2-2 TRBD2 TRBV7-9 TGTGCCAGCAGCTCCGGGACTAGCGGAAGGACCGGGGAGCTGTTTTTT CASSSGTSGRTGELFF
few TRBJ2-7 TRBD1 TRBV6-2/TRBV6-3 TGTGCCAGCAGTTACGACCCGGACAGGGCTATGTCCTACGAGCAGTACTTC CASSYDPDRAMSYEQYF
many TRBJ2-2 . TRBV7-9 TGTGCCAGCAGCCCACGGCCCACCGGGGAGCTGTTTTTT CASSPRPTGELFF
. TRBJ2-1 . TRBV6-5 TGTGCCAGCAGTTACGTCAGAACCAATGAGCAGTTCTTC CASSYVRTNEQFF
. TRBJ2-7 . TRBV6-5 TGTGCCAGCAGTTACTCGATGCTCAGGACCTCCTACGAGCAGTACTTC CASSYSMLRTSYEQYF
many TRBJ2-7 . TRBV7-2 TGTGCCAGCAGCTTAGCCCTTCTCGGGGGAGGCGAGCAGTACTTC CASSLALLGGGEQYF
medium-sized TRBJ2-4 TRBD1 TRBV5-1 TGCGCCAGCAGCACAACAGGGGTGAGAAGGATAAACATTCAGTACTTC CASSTTGVRRINIQYF
many TRBJ2-5 . TRBV4-3 TGCGCCAGCAGCCAAGAGATAGTTGGGGAGACCCAGTACTTC CASSQEIVGETQYF
few TRBJ2-5 TRBD2 TRBV15 TGTGCCACCGGGGGAGGGACGGAGACCCAGTACTTC CATGGGTETQYF
many TRBJ2-5 . TRBV5-1 TGCGCCAGCAGCTTGTTCGGTGTTGCCGGAGGGAGAGAGACCCAGTACTTC CASSLFGVAGGRETQYF
. TRBJ2-3 . TRBV7-9 TGTGCCAGCAGCTTAGTGGACTTAGTTCTAGATACGCAGTATTTT CASSLVDLVLDTQYF
many TRBJ2-5 . TRBV29-1 TGCAGCGTTGAAGGGGCCGGGGCGTCGGGGACCCAGTACTTC CSVEGAGASGTQYF
many TRBJ2-1 TRBD1 TRBV12-3/TRBV12-4 TGTGCCAGCAGCTACAGGGGAGTAGGGCACAATGAGCAGTTCTTC CASSYRGVGHNEQFF
many TRBJ1-1 . TRBV7-2 TGTGCCAGCAGCTTTTTTTGGACGGCTGAAGCTTTCTTT CASSFFWTAEAFF
many TRBJ2-7 . TRBV7-2 TGTGCCAGCAGCTTAGGGGGTTGGGGGTACGAGCAGTACTTC CASSLGGWGYEQYF
many TRBJ2-3 TRBD2 TRBV9 TGTGCCAGCAGCGCAGAGCGGGAGAGAGATACGCAGTATTTT CASSAERERDTQYF
. TRBJ2-1 TRBD2 TRBV27 TGTGCCAGCAGTTTAACTAGCGGGAGGGCCCCCTACAATGAGCAGTTCTTC CASSLTSGRAPYNEQFF
few TRBJ2-5 TRBD1 TRBV27 TGTGCCAGCAGTTCCCGACAGGGCGATGAGACCCAGTACTTC CASSSRQGDETQYF
few TRBJ1-1 . TRBV28 TGTGCCAGCAGTTTTGACCCTTTGACAGGGAACACTGAAGCTTTCTTT CASSFDPLTGNTEAFF